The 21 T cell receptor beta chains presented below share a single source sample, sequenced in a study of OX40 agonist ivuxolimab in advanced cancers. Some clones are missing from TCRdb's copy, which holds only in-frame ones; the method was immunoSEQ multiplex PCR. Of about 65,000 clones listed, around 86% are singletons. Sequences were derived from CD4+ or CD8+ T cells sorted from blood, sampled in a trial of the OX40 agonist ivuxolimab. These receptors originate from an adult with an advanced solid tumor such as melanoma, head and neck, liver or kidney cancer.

This chain's CDR3 is CASKPGGSDEQYF. CDR3 bases: TGTGCCAGCAAACCGGGGGGGTCGGACGAGCAGTACTTC. V and J are TRBV6-1 and TRBJ2-7; 8 bases agree with TRBD2. Germline CDR1 and CDR2: MNHNS and SASEGT. V lost 7 bases to trimming and J lost 5 bases; unmatched junction nucleotides: 7. This CDR3 has 13 amino acids.

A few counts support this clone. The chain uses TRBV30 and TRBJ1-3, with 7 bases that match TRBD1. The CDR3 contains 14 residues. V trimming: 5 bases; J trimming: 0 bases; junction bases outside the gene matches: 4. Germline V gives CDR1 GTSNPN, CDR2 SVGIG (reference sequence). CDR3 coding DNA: TGTGCCTGGGTGACAGGGTCCTCTGGAAACACCATATATTTT. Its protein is CAWVTGSSGNTIYF.

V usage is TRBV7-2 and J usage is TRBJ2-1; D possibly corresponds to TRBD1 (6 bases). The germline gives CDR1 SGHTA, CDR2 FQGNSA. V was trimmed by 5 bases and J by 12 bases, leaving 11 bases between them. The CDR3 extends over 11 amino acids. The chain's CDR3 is CASSKDRRQFF. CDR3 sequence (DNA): TGTGCCAGCAGCAAGGACAGACGGCAGTTCTTC.

The CDR3 nucleotides are TGTGCCAGCAGCCCTGGACAGGGGGCGTGGAACTATGGCTACACCTTC. This translates into CASSPGQGAWNYGYTF. The chain combines TRBV5-5 with TRBJ1-2; 11 bases map to TRBD1. CDR3 length: 16 amino acids. V shed 4 bases and J 2 bases; nucleotides not matched to a gene: 7. CDR1 and CDR2 (germline): SGHKS, YYEKEE (reference sequence).

Here the CDR3 reads CASRIRGFSGNTIYF. The CDR3 bases are TGCGCCAGCAGGATAAGGGGCTTCTCTGGAAACACCATATATTTT. This chain joins TRBV23-1 and TRBJ1-3; maybe TRBD1 (5 bases). Being an ORF, TRBV23-1 has a function that is uncertain. The CDR3 consists of 15 residues. Trimming shortened V by 6 bases and J by 0 bases, and 12 bases separated the two germline ends.

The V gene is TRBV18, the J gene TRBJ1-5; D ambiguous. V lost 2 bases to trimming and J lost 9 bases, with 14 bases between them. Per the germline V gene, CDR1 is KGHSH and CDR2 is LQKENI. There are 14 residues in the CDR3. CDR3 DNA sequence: TGTGCCAGCTCACCAGATGGGTTCCTGGGGCCCCAGCATTTT. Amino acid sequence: CASSPDGFLGPQHF.

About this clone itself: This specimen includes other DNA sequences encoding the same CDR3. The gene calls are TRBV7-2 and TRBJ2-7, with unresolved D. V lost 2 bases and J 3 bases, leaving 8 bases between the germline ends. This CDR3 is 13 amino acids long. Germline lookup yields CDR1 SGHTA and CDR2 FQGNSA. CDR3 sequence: CASSLLTDYEQYF. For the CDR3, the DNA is TGTGCCAGCAGCTTATTGACCGACTACGAGCAGTACTTC.

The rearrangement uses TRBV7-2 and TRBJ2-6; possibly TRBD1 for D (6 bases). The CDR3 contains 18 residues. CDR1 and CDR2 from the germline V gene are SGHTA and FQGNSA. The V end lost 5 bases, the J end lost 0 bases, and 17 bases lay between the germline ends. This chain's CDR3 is CASSPWFQGPSGANVLTF. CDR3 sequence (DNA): TGTGCCAGCAGCCCCTGGTTCCAGGGGCCCTCTGGGGCCAACGTCCTGACTTTC. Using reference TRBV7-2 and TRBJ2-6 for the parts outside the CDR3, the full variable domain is GAGVSQSPSNKVTEKGKDVELRCDPISGHTALYWYRQSLGQGLEFLIYFQGNSAPDKSGLPSDRFSAERTGGSVSTLTIQRTQQEDSAVYLCASSPWFQGPSGANVLTFGAGSRLTVL.

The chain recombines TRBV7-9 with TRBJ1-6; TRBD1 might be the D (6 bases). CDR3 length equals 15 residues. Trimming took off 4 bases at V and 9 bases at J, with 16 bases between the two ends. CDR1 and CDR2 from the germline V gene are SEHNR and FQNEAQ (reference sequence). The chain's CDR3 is CASSSLQGTGSPLHF. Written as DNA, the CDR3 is TGTGCCAGCAGCTCGCTTCAGGGGACCGGTTCACCCCTCCACTTT.

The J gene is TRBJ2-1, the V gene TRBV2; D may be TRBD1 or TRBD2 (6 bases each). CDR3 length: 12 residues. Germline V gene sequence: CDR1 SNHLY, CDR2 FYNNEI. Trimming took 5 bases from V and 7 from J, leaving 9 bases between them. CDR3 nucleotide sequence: TGTGCCAGCAGTATAGGGGGGAATGAGCAGTTCTTC. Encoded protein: CASSIGGNEQFF.

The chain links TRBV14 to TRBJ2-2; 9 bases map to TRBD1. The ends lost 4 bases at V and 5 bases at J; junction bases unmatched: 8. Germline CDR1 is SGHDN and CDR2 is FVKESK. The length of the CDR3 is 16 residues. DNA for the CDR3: TGTGCCAGCAGCCCCCTGGGACAGGGTGTTACCGGGGAGCTGTTTTTT. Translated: CASSPLGQGVTGELFF.

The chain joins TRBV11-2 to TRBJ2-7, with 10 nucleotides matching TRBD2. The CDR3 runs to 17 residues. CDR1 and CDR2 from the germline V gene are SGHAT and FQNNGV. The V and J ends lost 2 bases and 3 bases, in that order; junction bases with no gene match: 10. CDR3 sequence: CASSLNLEAGGNYEQYF. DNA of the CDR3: TGTGCCAGCAGCTTAAACCTCGAAGCGGGGGGGAACTACGAGCAGTACTTC.

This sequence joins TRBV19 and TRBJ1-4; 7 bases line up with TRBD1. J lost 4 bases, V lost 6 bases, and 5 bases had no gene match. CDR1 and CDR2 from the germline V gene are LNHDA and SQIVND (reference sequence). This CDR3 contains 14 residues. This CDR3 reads CASRSDRSNEKLFF. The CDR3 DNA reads TGTGCCAGTAGATCGGACAGGAGTAATGAAAAACTGTTTTTT.

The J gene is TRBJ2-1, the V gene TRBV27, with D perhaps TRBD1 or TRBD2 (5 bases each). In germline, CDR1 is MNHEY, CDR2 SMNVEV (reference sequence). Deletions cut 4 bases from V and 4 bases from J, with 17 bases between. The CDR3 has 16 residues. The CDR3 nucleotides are TGTGCCAGCAGTTCAAAGGGACCACCCCTATACAATGAGCAGTTCTTC. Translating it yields CASSSKGPPLYNEQFF.

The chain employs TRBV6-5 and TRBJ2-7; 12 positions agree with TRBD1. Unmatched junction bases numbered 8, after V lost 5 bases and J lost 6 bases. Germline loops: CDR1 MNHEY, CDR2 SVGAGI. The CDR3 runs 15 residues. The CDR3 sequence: CASSRPGQGASEQYF. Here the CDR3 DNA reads TGTGCCAGCAGTAGGCCGGGACAGGGGGCAAGCGAGCAGTACTTC.

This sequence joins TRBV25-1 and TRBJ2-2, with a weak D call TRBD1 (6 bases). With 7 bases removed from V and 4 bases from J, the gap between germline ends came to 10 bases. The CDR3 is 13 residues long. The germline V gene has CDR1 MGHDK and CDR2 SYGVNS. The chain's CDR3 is CASIAGATGELFF. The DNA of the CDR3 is TGTGCCAGCATAGCAGGGGCCACCGGGGAGCTGTTTTTT.

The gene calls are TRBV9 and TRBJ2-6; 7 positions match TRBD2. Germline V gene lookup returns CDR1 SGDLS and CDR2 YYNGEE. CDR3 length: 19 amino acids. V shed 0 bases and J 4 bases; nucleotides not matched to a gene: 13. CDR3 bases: TGTGCCAGCAGCGTAGTTGCAGCGGGGCCGTCGGGAGGGGCCAACGTCCTGACTTTC. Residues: CASSVVAAGPSGGANVLTF.

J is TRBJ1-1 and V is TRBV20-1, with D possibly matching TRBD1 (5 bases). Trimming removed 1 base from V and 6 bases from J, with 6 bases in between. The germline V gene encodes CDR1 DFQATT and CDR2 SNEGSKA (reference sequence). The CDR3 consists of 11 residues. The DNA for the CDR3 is TGCAGTGCTAGAGGGGGACCTGAAGCTTTCTTT. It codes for CSARGGPEAFF.

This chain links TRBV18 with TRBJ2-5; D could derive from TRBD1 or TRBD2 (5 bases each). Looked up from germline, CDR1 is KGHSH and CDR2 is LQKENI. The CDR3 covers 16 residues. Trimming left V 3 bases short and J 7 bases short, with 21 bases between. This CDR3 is CASSPGPQGGAGTQYF. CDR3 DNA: TGTGCCAGCTCACCGGGACCCCAGGGTGGGGCCGGGACCCAGTACTTC.

The CDR3 loop is CAAAGQANGYTF. Here the CDR3 DNA reads TGTGCCGCCGCGGGACAGGCGAATGGCTACACCTTC. The rearrangement uses TRBV6-1 and TRBJ1-2, with 8 bases matching TRBD1. Per the germline V gene, CDR1 is MNHNS and CDR2 is SASEGT. The CDR3 has 12 residues. V shed 11 bases and J 6 bases; nucleotides not matched to a gene: 8.

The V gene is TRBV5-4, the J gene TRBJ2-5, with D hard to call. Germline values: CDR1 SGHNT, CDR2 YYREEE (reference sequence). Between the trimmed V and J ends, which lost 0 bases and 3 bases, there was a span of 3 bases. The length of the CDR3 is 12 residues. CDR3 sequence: CASSLVKETQYF. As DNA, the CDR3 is TGTGCCAGCAGCTTGGTCAAAGAGACCCAGTACTTC.